This entry lists 7 T cell receptor beta chains sequenced from one sample in a study of blood T cell repertoires in COVID-19. Clones were read by immunoSEQ multiplex PCR, and TCRdb kept only the in-frame ones, dropping some. The repertoire holds approximately 64,000 clones, with over 65% as singletons. What was sequenced was peripheral blood. The origin of the receptors is a woman aged 70-85 years with acute or convalescent COVID-19.

This chain uses TRBV10-1 with TRBJ2-2, with TRBD1 matching over 7 bases. V lost 5 bases, J lost 4 bases, and 13 bases stayed unmatched. The CDR3 is 17 amino acids. Germline V gene sequence: CDR1 WNHNN, CDR2 SYGVQD (reference sequence). CDR3 bases: TGCGCCAGCAGTCCCGCGAGGGGGCAGGGGAGCACCGGGGAGCTGTTTTTT. It specifies CASSPARGQGSTGELFF.

This chain connects TRBV11-2 to TRBJ1-2; TRBD1 is a possible D gene (6 bases). The CDR3 is made up of 16 amino acids. The germline V gene has CDR1 SGHAT and CDR2 FQNNGV. The V gene lost 1 base and the J gene lost 5 bases, with 17 bases spanning the gap. The CDR3 coding sequence is TGTGCCAGCAGCTTAGTAAGGGGGGGACAACTTTATGGCTACACCTTC. Protein: CASSLVRGGQLYGYTF.

This clone was seen just once. The V and J genes are TRBV30 and TRBJ1-2; D not resolved. This CDR3 comprises 12 residues. V lost 2 bases, J lost 10 bases, and 14 bases lay in between. Germline V lookup: CDR1 GTSNPN, CDR2 SVGIG (reference sequence). The chain's CDR3 is CAWSLSDFYYTF. For the CDR3, the DNA is TGTGCCTGGAGTCTTTCAGATTTTTACTACACCTTC.

This clone was seen a handful of times. J is TRBJ2-1 and V is TRBV3-1 (or the pseudogene TRBV3-2), with TRBD2 matching over 15 bases. Germline V gene lookup returns CDR1 LGHDT and CDR2 YNNKEL (reference sequence). J lost 8 bases, V lost 4 bases, and 6 bases had no gene match. CDR3 size: 16 residues. CDR3 sequence reads: CASSPRTSGRGDEQFF. DNA of the CDR3: TGTGCCAGCAGCCCCAGGACTAGCGGGAGGGGCGATGAGCAGTTCTTC.

The chain recombines TRBV25-1 with TRBJ1-4, with TRBD1 matching 11 bases. The V segment lost 6 bases and the J segment 8 bases; nucleotides outside the gene matches: 5. Germline V lookup: CDR1 MGHDK, CDR2 SYGVNS. The CDR3 is made up of 14 amino acids. CDR3 sequence reads: CASRVRDRGEKLFF. The CDR3 DNA reads as TGTGCCAGCAGAGTCCGGGACAGGGGGGAAAAACTGTTTTTT. The whole variable domain, filled in from reference TRBV25-1 and TRBJ1-4, reads EADIYQTPRYLVIGTGKKITLECSQTMGHDKMYWYQQDPGMELHLIHYSYGVNSTEKGDLSSESTVSRIRTEHFPLTLESARPSHTSQYLCASRVRDRGEKLFFGSGTQLSVL.

The chain combines TRBV4-1 with TRBJ1-2; TRBD1 might be the D (5 bases). The V end lost 4 bases, the J end lost 7 bases, and 19 bases lay between the germline ends. Germline V gives CDR1 MGHRA, CDR2 YSYEKL. The CDR3 is made up of 15 amino acids. The CDR3 region is CASSRAIGGAGGYTF. CDR3 DNA: TGCGCCAGCAGCCGCGCAATTGGAGGGGCCGGTGGCTACACCTTC.

This chain joins TRBV19 and TRBJ2-5, with 8 bases matching TRBD1. Trimming cost V 4 bases and J 2 bases; bases outside gene matches: 6. This CDR3 comprises 15 residues. Germline V CDR1 and CDR2: LNHDA, SQIVND (reference sequence). CDR3 in amino acids: CASSTSRGRQETQYF. The CDR3 DNA is TGTGCCAGTAGTACCAGCAGGGGGCGTCAAGAGACCCAGTACTTC.